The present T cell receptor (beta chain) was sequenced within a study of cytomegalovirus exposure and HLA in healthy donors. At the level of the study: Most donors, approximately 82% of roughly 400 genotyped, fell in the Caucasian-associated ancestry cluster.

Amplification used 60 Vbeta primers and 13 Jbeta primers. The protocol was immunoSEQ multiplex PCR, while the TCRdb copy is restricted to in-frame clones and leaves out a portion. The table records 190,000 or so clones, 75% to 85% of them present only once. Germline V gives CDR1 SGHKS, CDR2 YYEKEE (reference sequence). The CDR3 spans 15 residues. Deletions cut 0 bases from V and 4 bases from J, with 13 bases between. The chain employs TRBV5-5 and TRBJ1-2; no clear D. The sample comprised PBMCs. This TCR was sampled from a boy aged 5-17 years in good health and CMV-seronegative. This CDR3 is CASSLALGRGYGYTF. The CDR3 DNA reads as TGTGCCAGCAGCTTGGCGTTAGGCCGGGGCTATGGCTACACCTTC. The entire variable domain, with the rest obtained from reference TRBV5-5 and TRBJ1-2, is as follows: DAGVTQSPTHLIKTRGQQVTLRCSPISGHKSVSWYQQVLGQGPQFIFQYYEKEERGRGNFPDRFSARQFPNYSSELNVNALLLGDSALYLCASSLALGRGYGYTFGSGTRLTVV.